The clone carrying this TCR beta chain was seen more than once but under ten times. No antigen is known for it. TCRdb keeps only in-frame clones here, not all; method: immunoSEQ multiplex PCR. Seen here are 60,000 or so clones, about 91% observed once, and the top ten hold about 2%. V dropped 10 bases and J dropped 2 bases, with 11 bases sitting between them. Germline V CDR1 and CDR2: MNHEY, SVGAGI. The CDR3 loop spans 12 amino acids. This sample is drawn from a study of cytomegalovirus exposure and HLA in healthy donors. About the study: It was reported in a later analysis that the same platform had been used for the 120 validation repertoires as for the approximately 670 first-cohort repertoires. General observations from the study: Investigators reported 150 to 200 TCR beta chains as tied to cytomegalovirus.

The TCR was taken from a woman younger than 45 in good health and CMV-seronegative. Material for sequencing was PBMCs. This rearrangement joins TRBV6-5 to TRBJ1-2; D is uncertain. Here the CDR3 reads CATQKKNYGYTF. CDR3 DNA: TGTGCCACACAAAAGAAGAACTATGGCTACACCTTC.